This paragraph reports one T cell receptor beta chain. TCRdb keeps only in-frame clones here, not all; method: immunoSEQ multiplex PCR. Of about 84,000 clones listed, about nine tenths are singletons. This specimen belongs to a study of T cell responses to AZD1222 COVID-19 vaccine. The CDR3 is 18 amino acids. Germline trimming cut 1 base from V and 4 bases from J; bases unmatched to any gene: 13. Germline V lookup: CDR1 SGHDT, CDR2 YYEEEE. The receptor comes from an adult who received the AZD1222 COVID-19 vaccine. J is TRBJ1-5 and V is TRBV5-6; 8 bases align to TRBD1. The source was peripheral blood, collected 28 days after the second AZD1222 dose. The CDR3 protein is CASSLSGRGRRGNQPQHF. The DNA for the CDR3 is TGTGCCAGCAGCTTGTCCGGCAGGGGGCGGAGGGGTAATCAGCCCCAGCATTTT.